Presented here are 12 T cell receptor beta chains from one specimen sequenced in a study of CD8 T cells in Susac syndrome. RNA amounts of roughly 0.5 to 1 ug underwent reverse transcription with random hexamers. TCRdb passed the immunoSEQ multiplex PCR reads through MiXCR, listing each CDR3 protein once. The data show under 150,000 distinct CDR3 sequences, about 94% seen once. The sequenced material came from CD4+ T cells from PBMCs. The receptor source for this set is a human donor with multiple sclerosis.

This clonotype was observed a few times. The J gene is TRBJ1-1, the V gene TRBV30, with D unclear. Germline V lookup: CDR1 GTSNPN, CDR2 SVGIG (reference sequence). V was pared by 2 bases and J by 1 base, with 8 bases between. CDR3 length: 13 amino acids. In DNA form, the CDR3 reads TGTGCCTGGAGTCCCTCCCGGAACACTGAAGCTTTCTTT. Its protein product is CAWSPSRNTEAFF.

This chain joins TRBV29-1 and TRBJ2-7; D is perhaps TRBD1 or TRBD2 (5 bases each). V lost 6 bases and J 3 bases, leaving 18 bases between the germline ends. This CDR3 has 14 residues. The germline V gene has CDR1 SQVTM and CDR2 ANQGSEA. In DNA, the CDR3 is TGCAGCGTGGGAGCACCGGGACCTTTCTACGAGCAGTACTTC. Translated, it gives CSVGAPGPFYEQYF.

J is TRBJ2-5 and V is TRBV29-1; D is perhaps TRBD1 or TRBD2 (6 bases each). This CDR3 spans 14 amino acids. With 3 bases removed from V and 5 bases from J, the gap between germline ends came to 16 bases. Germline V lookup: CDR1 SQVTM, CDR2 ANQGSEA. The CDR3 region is CSVEEVGGRETQYF. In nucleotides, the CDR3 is TGCAGCGTTGAGGAGGTTGGGGGGCGTGAGACCCAGTACTTC.

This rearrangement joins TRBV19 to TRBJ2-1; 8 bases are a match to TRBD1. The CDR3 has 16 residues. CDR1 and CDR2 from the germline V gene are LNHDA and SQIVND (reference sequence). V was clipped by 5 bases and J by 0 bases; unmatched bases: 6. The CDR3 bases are TGTGCCAGTAGTCCACGGGACAGGAGCTCCTACAATGAGCAGTTCTTC. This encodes CASSPRDRSSYNEQFF. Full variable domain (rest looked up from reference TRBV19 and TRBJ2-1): DGGITQSPKYLFRKEGQNVTLSCEQNLNHDAMYWYRQDPGQGLRLIYYSQIVNDFQKGDIAEGYSVSREKKESFPLTVTSAQKNPTAFYLCASSPRDRSSYNEQFFGPGTRLTVL.

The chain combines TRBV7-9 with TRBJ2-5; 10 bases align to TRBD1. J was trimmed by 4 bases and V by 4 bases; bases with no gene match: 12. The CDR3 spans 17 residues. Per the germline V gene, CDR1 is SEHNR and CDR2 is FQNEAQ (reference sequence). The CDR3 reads CASSSPSGTGVLETQYF. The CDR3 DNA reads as TGTGCCAGCAGCTCACCATCCGGGACAGGGGTCTTAGAGACCCAGTACTTC.

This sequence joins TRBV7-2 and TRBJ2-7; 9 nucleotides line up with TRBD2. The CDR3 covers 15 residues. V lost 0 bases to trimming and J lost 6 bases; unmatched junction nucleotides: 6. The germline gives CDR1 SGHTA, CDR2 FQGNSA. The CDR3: CASSLAGGGGAEQYF. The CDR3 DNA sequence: TGTGCCAGCAGCTTAGCAGGAGGCGGGGGGGCCGAGCAGTACTTC. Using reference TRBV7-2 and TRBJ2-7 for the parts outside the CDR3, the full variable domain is GAGVSQSPSNKVTEKGKDVELRCDPISGHTALYWYRQSLGQGLEFLIYFQGNSAPDKSGLPSDRFSAERTGGSVSTLTIQRTQQEDSAVYLCASSLAGGGGAEQYFGPGTRLTVT.

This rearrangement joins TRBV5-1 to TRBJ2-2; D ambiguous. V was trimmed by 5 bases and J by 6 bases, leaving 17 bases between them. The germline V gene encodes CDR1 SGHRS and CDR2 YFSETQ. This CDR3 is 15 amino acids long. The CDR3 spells CASRTDPNDPGELFF. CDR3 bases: TGCGCCAGCAGAACGGACCCCAACGACCCCGGGGAGCTGTTTTTT. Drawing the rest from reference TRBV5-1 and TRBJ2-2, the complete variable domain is KAGVTQTPRYLIKTRGQQVTLSCSPISGHRSVSWYQQTPGQGLQFLFEYFSETQRNKGNFPGRFSGRQFSNSRSEMNVSTLELGDSALYLCASRTDPNDPGELFFGEGSRLTVL.

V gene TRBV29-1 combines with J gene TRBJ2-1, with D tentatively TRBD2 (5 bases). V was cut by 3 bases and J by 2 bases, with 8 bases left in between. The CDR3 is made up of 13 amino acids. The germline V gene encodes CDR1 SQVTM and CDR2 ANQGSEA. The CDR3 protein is CSVETTAYNEQFF. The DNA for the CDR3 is TGCAGCGTTGAGACTACAGCCTACAATGAGCAGTTCTTC.

As DNA, the CDR3 is TGCAGCGTAGGGGAGGATGAGCAGTTCTTC. As protein: CSVGEDEQFF. This chain connects TRBV29-1 to TRBJ2-1; D may be TRBD2 (6 bases). The germline V and J ends were trimmed by 6 bases and 8 bases, with 8 bases remaining between them. Germline V gene data show CDR1 as SQVTM and CDR2 as ANQGSEA. The CDR3 spans 10 residues.

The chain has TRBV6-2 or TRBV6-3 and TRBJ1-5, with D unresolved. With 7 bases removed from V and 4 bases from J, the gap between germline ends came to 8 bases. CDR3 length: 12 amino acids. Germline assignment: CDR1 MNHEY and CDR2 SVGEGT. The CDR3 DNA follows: TGTGCCAGCACAAAGGGAAATCAGCCCCAGCATTTT. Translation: CASTKGNQPQHF.

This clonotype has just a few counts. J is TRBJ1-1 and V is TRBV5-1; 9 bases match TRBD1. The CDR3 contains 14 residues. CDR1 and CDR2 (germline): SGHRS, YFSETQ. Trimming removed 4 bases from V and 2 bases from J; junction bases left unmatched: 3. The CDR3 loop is CASSGQGSNTEAFF. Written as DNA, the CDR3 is TGCGCCAGCAGCGGACAGGGGAGTAACACTGAAGCTTTCTTT.

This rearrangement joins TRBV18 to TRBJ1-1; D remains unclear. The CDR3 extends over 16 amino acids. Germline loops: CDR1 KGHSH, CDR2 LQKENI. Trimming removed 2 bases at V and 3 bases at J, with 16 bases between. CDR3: CASSPSSSRADTEAFF. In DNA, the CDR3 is TGTGCCAGCTCACCATCGAGTTCAAGGGCTGACACTGAAGCTTTCTTT.